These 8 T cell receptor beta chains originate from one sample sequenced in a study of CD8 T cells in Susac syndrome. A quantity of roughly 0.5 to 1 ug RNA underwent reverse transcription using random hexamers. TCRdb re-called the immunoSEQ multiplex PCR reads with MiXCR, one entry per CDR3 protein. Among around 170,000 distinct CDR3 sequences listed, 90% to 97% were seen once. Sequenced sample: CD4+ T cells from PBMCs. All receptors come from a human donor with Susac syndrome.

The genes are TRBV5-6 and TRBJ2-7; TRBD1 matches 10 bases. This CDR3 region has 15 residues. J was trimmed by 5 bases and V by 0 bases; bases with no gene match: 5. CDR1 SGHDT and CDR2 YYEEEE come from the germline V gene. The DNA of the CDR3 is TGTGCCAGCAGCTTGGCCGGGACAGGGGCTAACGAGCAGTACTTC. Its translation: CASSLAGTGANEQYF.

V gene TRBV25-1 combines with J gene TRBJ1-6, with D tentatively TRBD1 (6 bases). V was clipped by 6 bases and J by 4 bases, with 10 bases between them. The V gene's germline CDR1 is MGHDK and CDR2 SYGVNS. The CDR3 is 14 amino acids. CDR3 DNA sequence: TGTGCCAGCAGATACAGGGATTATAATTCACCCCTCCACTTT. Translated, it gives CASRYRDYNSPLHF.

CDR3 coding DNA: TGCGCCAGCAGCCCATCCGGGGCGAATTACAATGAGCAGTTCTTC. Translated, it gives CASSPSGANYNEQFF. The V gene is TRBV5-1, the J gene TRBJ2-1; D possibly uses TRBD1 or TRBD2 (5 bases each). The CDR3 covers 15 residues. V was clipped by 4 bases and J by 4 bases, with 15 bases between them. Germline V lookup: CDR1 SGHRS, CDR2 YFSETQ.

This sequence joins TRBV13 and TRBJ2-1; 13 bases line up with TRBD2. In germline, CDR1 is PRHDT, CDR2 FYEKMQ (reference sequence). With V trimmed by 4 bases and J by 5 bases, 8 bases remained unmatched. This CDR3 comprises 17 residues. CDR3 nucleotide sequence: TGTGCCAGCAGCTCAACTAGCGGGGGGGCCATCGACAATGAGCAGTTCTTC. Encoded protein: CASSSTSGGAIDNEQFF.

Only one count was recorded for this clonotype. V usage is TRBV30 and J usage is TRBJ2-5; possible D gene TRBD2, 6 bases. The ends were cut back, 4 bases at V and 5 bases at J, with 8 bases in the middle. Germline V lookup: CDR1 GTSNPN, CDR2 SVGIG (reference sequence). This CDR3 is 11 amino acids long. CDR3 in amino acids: CAWKGRETQYF. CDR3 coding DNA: TGTGCCTGGAAAGGGAGGGAGACCCAGTACTTC. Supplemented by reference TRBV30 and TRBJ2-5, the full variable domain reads SQTIHQWPATLVQPVGSPLSLECTVEGTSNPNLYWYRQAAGRGLQLLFYSVGIGQISSEVPQNLSASRPQDRQFILSSKKLLLSDSGFYLCAWKGRETQYFGPGTRLLVL.

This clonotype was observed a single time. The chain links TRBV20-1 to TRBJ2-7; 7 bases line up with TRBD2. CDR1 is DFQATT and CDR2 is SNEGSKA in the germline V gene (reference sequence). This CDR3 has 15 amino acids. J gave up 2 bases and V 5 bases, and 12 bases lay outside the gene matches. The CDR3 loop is CSALGLGGVTYEQYF. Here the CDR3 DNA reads TGCAGTGCTTTAGGGCTGGGGGGGGTAACCTACGAGCAGTACTTC.

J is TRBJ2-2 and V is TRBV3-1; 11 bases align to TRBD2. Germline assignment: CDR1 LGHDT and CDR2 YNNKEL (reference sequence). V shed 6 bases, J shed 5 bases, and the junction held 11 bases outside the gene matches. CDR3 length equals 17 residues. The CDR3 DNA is TGTGCCAGCAGACCGTTCTCCGGGACTAGCGGAACCGGGGAGCTGTTTTTT. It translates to CASRPFSGTSGTGELFF.

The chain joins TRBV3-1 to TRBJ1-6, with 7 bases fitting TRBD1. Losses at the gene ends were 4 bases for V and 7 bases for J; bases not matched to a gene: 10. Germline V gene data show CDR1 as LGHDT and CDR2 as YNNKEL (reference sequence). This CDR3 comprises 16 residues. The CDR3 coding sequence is TGTGCCAGCAGCCTTTTAGCAGGGGGTCAAAATTCACCCCTCCACTTT. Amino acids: CASSLLAGGQNSPLHF.